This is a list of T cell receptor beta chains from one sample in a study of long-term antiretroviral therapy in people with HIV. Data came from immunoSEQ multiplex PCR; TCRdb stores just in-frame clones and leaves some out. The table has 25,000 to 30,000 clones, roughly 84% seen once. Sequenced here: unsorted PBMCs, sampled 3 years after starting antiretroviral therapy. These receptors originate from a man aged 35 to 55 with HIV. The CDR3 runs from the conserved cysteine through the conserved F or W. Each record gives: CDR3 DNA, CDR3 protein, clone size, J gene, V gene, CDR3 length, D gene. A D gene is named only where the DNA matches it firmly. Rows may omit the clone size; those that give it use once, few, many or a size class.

CDR3 DNA: TGTGCCAGCAGAAGGGAACAGAGGTATGGCTACACCTTC; CDR3 protein: CASRREQRYGYTF; clone size: .; J gene: TRBJ1-2; V gene: TRBV2; CDR3 length: 13; D gene: .
CDR3 DNA: TGTGCCAGCAGCACTAGCGGGACCGTCTACGAGCAGTACTTC; CDR3 protein: CASSTSGTVYEQYF; clone size: .; J gene: TRBJ2-7; V gene: TRBV7-8; CDR3 length: 14; D gene: TRBD2
CDR3 DNA: TGCGCCAGCTCCCCCGCCAGGGCGGGTGGGACTGAAGCTTTCTTT; CDR3 protein: CASSPARAGGTEAFF; clone size: .; J gene: TRBJ1-1; V gene: TRBV5-1; CDR3 length: 15; D gene: .
CDR3 DNA: TGTGCCAGCAGTTACGGGACAGACGTCTGGTACGAGCAGTACTTC; CDR3 protein: CASSYGTDVWYEQYF; clone size: .; J gene: TRBJ2-7; V gene: TRBV6-5; CDR3 length: 15; D gene: TRBD1
CDR3 DNA: TGTGCCAGTTTTCCGGGACAGAACACCGGGGAGCTGTTTTTT; CDR3 protein: CASFPGQNTGELFF; clone size: .; J gene: TRBJ2-2; V gene: TRBV28; CDR3 length: 14; D gene: .
CDR3 DNA: TGTGCCAGCAGTGAAGTAGCGGGGTACCCCTACGAGCAGTACTTC; CDR3 protein: CASSEVAGYPYEQYF; clone size: .; J gene: TRBJ2-7; V gene: TRBV6-1; CDR3 length: 15; D gene: TRBD2
CDR3 DNA: TGTGCCAGCAGTTTAAACTCCCGCTACGAGCAGTACTTC; CDR3 protein: CASSLNSRYEQYF; clone size: few; J gene: TRBJ2-7; V gene: TRBV27; CDR3 length: 13; D gene: .
CDR3 DNA: TGCGCCAGCAGTGAGTCGATGAGAGGACAAGCTTTCTTT; CDR3 protein: CASSESMRGQAFF; clone size: .; J gene: TRBJ1-1; V gene: TRBV10-2; CDR3 length: 13; D gene: .
CDR3 DNA: TGCGCCAGCAGCTTGAGGGGACAGGGATCCTACGAGCAGTACTTC; CDR3 protein: CASSLRGQGSYEQYF; clone size: .; J gene: TRBJ2-7; V gene: TRBV5-1; CDR3 length: 15; D gene: TRBD1
CDR3 DNA: TGTGCCAGCAGGGGGGAACAGGGGGCGCATGAAAAACTGTTTTTT; CDR3 protein: CASRGEQGAHEKLFF; clone size: .; J gene: TRBJ1-4; V gene: TRBV6-6; CDR3 length: 15; D gene: TRBD1
CDR3 DNA: TGTGCCATCAGCGGGGGGCACGAGCAGTTCTTC; CDR3 protein: CAISGGHEQFF; clone size: .; J gene: TRBJ2-1; V gene: TRBV10-3; CDR3 length: 11; D gene: .
CDR3 DNA: TGTGCCAGCAGCTTGTCAGGGGCTGGAAACACCATATATTTT; CDR3 protein: CASSLSGAGNTIYF; clone size: .; J gene: TRBJ1-3; V gene: TRBV5-6; CDR3 length: 14; D gene: .
CDR3 DNA: TGTGCCAGCAGTATTGGGACAGGTGGGCAGCCCCAGCATTTT; CDR3 protein: CASSIGTGGQPQHF; clone size: .; J gene: TRBJ1-5; V gene: TRBV6-5; CDR3 length: 14; D gene: TRBD1
CDR3 DNA: TGCGCCAGCAGTCCGGGACAGGGATTCTACGAGCAGTACTTC; CDR3 protein: CASSPGQGFYEQYF; clone size: .; J gene: TRBJ2-7; V gene: TRBV5-1; CDR3 length: 14; D gene: TRBD1
CDR3 DNA: TGCGCCAGCAGCTGGAGACAGGAGGGGCCAGATACGCAGTATTTT; CDR3 protein: CASSWRQEGPDTQYF; clone size: .; J gene: TRBJ2-3; V gene: TRBV5-1; CDR3 length: 15; D gene: .
CDR3 DNA: TGTGCCAGCAGCGGAGGGGGAGACGTTTCCTACGAGCAGTACTTC; CDR3 protein: CASSGGGDVSYEQYF; clone size: .; J gene: TRBJ2-7; V gene: TRBV9; CDR3 length: 15; D gene: .
CDR3 DNA: TGTGCCAGCAGTGAGGTGACAGCGGGGTACTATGGCTACACCTTC; CDR3 protein: CASSEVTAGYYGYTF; clone size: .; J gene: TRBJ1-2; V gene: TRBV6-1; CDR3 length: 15; D gene: .
CDR3 DNA: TGTGCCAGCAGCGGCCAACAGGGGGAAGGTCAGCCCCAGCATTTT; CDR3 protein: CASSGQQGEGQPQHF; clone size: .; J gene: TRBJ1-5; V gene: TRBV7-2; CDR3 length: 15; D gene: TRBD1
CDR3 DNA: TGTGCCAGCAGCTTCCCTATAACTAGCGGGGGGGCACGTCGCCATGAGCAGTTCTTC; CDR3 protein: CASSFPITSGGARRHEQFF; clone size: .; J gene: TRBJ2-1; V gene: TRBV7-9; CDR3 length: 19; D gene: TRBD2
CDR3 DNA: TGTGCCAGCAAGACTAGCGGAGGCACCGGGGAGCTGTTTTTT; CDR3 protein: CASKTSGGTGELFF; clone size: .; J gene: TRBJ2-2; V gene: TRBV6-4; CDR3 length: 14; D gene: TRBD2
CDR3 DNA: TGTGCCAGCAGTTACAACTCATGGGGCTACGAGCAGTACTTC; CDR3 protein: CASSYNSWGYEQYF; clone size: .; J gene: TRBJ2-7; V gene: TRBV6-5; CDR3 length: 14; D gene: .